Shown below are 17 T cell receptor beta chains from a single sample sequenced in a study of T cells after yellow fever vaccination. TCRdb independently ran MiXCR on the 5' RACE reads; one entry per CDR3 protein. This table has around 300,000 distinct CDR3 sequences, about 4% appearing once. Sequenced material: PBMCs, taken 5 days after the yellow fever booster vaccination. The receptors here all came from a man younger than 35 who received the YFV17D yellow fever vaccine.

Only a few counts were recorded for this clonotype. The chain employs TRBV5-1 and TRBJ1-2, with 12 positions matching TRBD1. Germline V lookup: CDR1 SGHRS, CDR2 YFSETQ. This CDR3 is 15 amino acids long. Trimming took 4 bases from V and 8 from J; bases not matched to a gene: 9. CDR3 DNA sequence: TGCGCCAGCAGCCTTGACGGGACAGGGGGCGGGGGCTACACCTTC. Amino acids: CASSLDGTGGGGYTF.

Only a few counts were recorded for this clonotype. CDR3 loop: CASSPLAGGRYEQYF. CDR3 sequence (DNA): TGTGCCAGCAGCCCGTTAGCGGGGGGGCGCTACGAGCAGTACTTC. V usage is TRBV7-8 and J usage is TRBJ2-7; 11 bases line up with TRBD2. The CDR3 runs to 15 residues. Germline CDR1 reads SGHVS; CDR2 reads FQNEAQ. The V gene end was trimmed by 5 bases and the J gene end by 3 bases; junction bases not matched to a gene: 6.

This clonotype has only a few counts. The CDR3 DNA reads TGTGCCAGCAGCCAAGTAATAACCGTTCGACTAGCTGGTAATGAGCAGTTCTTC. Translating gives CASSQVITVRLAGNEQFF. V gene TRBV7-2 combines with J gene TRBJ2-1; 7 nucleotides align to TRBD2. The CDR3 sequence is 18 residues long. V was pared by 5 bases and J by 7 bases, with 20 bases of the junction left unmatched. Germline V lookup: CDR1 SGHTA, CDR2 FQGNSA. The whole variable domain, filled in from reference TRBV7-2 and TRBJ2-1, reads GAGVSQSPSNKVTEKGKDVELRCDPISGHTALYWYRQSLGQGLEFLIYFQGNSAPDKSGLPSDRFSAERTGGSVSTLTIQRTQQEDSAVYLCASSQVITVRLAGNEQFFGPGTRLTVL.

This clonotype came up a few times. The chain joins TRBV24-1 to TRBJ2-1; 9 bases match TRBD2. With V trimmed by 1 base and J by 0 bases, 3 bases remained unmatched. Germline loops: CDR1 KGHDR, CDR2 SFDVKD. CDR3 length: 17 residues. The CDR3 loop reads CATSDFGLAFSYNEQFF. The CDR3 coding sequence is TGTGCCACCAGTGATTTCGGACTAGCGTTCTCCTACAATGAGCAGTTCTTC.

This rearrangement joins TRBV3-1 to TRBJ1-2; a weak D match, TRBD1 (5 bases). CDR1 is LGHDT, CDR2 YNNKEL, per germline (reference sequence). This CDR3 spans 14 amino acids. V shed 0 bases and J shed 8 bases, with 13 bases lying between them. For the CDR3, the DNA is TGTGCCAGCAGCCAAGATCGTCGCAGGGCGGGCTACACCTTC. Its translation is CASSQDRRRAGYTF.

V is TRBV11-1 and J is TRBJ2-3; D gene ambiguous. Trimming took off 1 base at V and 6 bases at J, with 11 bases between the two ends. The germline CDR1 and CDR2 sequences are SGHAT and FQDESV (reference sequence). This CDR3 comprises 14 residues. The CDR3 sequence is CASSLVRRMDTQYF. CDR3 DNA: TGTGCCAGCAGCTTAGTTCGCCGGATGGATACGCAGTATTTT.

This clonotype was detected many times. V gene TRBV4-3 combines with J gene TRBJ2-2, with D maybe TRBD2 (7 bases). V was trimmed by 4 bases and J by 7 bases, leaving 22 bases between them. The CDR3 runs 17 residues. Germline assignment: CDR1 LGHNA and CDR2 YSLEER. The DNA for the CDR3 is TGCGCCAGCAGCCTCCTAGTAGGCGGGGGCGAGGGCGGGGAGCTGTTTTTT. Translating gives CASSLLVGGGEGGELFF.

The chain joins TRBV3-1 to TRBJ2-6; a weak D match, TRBD2 (5 bases). Trimming stripped 0 bases from V and 4 bases from J, with 13 bases between. Germline CDR1 and CDR2: LGHDT and YNNKEL (reference sequence). CDR3 size: 17 residues. CDR3 bases: TGTGCCAGCAGCCAAGAATGGAGGTCGCGAGGGGCCAACGTCCTGACTTTC. Translating it yields CASSQEWRSRGANVLTF.

At least ten counts were recorded for this clonotype. V usage is TRBV6-6 and J usage is TRBJ2-7; 12 bases agree with TRBD2. Germline V gene data show CDR1 as MNHNY and CDR2 as SVGAGI (reference sequence). The CDR3 spans 20 residues. V was pared by 2 bases and J by 2 bases, with 16 bases of the junction left unmatched. The CDR3 coding sequence is TGTGCCAGCAGTTACCCCAAGGGACTAGCGGGCTCCCGTTGGGCCTACGAGCAGTACTTC. Translated, it gives CASSYPKGLAGSRWAYEQYF.

V is TRBV4-1 and J is TRBJ2-5; 9 bases fit TRBD2. Germline V gene lookup returns CDR1 MGHRA and CDR2 YSYEKL. There are 17 residues in the CDR3. V gave up 1 base and J gave up 3 bases; unmatched junction bases: 9. CDR3 amino acids: CASSQVYSGGRKETQYF. The CDR3 bases are TGCGCCAGCAGCCAAGTCTACAGCGGGGGGCGAAAAGAGACCCAGTACTTC.

In its sample, this clonotype was seen a few times. This chain links TRBV7-2 with TRBJ2-1; unclear D gene. CDR3 length: 12 amino acids. V lost 4 bases and J 10 bases, leaving 11 bases between the germline ends. CDR1 is SGHTA and CDR2 is FQGNSA in the germline V gene. In nucleotides, the CDR3 is TGTGCCAGCAGCTCTGACCCCTCGGAGCAGTTCTTC. Amino acids: CASSSDPSEQFF. The full variable domain, its missing parts supplied by reference TRBV7-2 and TRBJ2-1, is GAGVSQSPSNKVTEKGKDVELRCDPISGHTALYWYRQSLGQGLEFLIYFQGNSAPDKSGLPSDRFSAERTGGSVSTLTIQRTQQEDSAVYLCASSSDPSEQFFGPGTRLTVL.

In this sample, this clonotype turned up a few times. The chain couples TRBV24-1 to TRBJ2-7; D is unresolved. CDR1 is KGHDR, CDR2 SFDVKD, per germline. The CDR3 runs to 14 residues. Trimming took 3 bases from V and 2 from J, leaving 10 bases between them. This CDR3 is CATSDNQYTYEQYV. In nucleotides, the CDR3 is TGTGCCACCAGTGATAACCAGTACACCTACGAGCAGTACGTC.

The count of this clonotype is one. This chain connects TRBV7-3 to TRBJ2-5; D not resolved. Per germline, CDR1 SGHTA and CDR2 FQGTGA. The CDR3 length is 16 residues. The ends were cut back, 3 bases at V and 2 bases at J, with 16 bases in the middle. This CDR3 is CASSLVSVTMQETQYF. Here the CDR3 DNA reads TGTGCCAGCAGCTTGGTCAGCGTGACAATGCAAGAGACCCAGTACTTC.

At least ten counts were recorded for this clonotype. The rearrangement joins TRBV7-9 to TRBJ2-1, with D possibly being TRBD2 (7 bases). Trimming pared 5 bases from V and 4 bases from J, leaving 18 bases between. CDR3 size: 16 residues. CDR1 is SEHNR, CDR2 FQNEAQ, per germline (reference sequence). The CDR3 coding sequence is TGTGCCAGCAGCCCCGGGGGGCTAGCAGTTTACAATGAGCAGTTCTTC. Translating gives CASSPGGLAVYNEQFF.

This clonotype was counted at least ten times. The J gene is TRBJ1-2, the V gene TRBV9; TRBD1 is a possible D gene (5 bases). The germline V gene encodes CDR1 SGDLS and CDR2 YYNGEE. V was trimmed by 0 bases and J by 8 bases, leaving 23 bases between them. This CDR3 contains 17 residues. The CDR3 is CASSVVLYGGTLRGYTF. In DNA form, the CDR3 reads TGTGCCAGCAGCGTAGTGTTGTATGGGGGGACCCTTAGAGGCTACACCTTC.

This clonotype came up a few times. The V call is TRBV20-1, the J call TRBJ1-1; D is unclear. Between the trimmed V and J ends, which lost 2 bases and 1 base, there was a span of 11 bases. The CDR3 contains 14 residues. The germline gives CDR1 DFQATT, CDR2 SNEGSKA (reference sequence). The CDR3 DNA reads TGCAGTGCTAGAATCGGCAGCCGGAACACTGAAGCTTTCTTT. Residues: CSARIGSRNTEAFF.

This clonotype was seen only a few times. The chain is built from TRBV12-3 or TRBV12-4 and TRBJ2-5, with D hard to call. The CDR3 has 14 amino acids. Between the trimmed V and J ends, which lost 8 bases and 2 bases, there was a span of 15 bases. In DNA form, the CDR3 reads TGTGCCAGCGGCCTATTAGCCGGGCAAGAGACCCAGTACTTC. Its protein is CASGLLAGQETQYF.